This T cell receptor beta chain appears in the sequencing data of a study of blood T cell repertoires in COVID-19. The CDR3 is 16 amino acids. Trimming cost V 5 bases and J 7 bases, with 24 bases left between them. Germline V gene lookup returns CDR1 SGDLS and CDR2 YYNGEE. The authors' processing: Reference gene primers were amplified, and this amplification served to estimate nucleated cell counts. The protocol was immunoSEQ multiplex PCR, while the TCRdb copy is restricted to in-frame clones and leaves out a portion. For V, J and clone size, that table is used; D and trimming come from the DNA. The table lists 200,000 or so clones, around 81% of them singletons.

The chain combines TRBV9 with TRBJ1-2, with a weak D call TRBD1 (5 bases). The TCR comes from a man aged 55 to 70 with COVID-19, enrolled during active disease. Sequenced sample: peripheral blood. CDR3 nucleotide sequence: TGTGCCAGCAGGGCGGGGTTGAGCGGAGGGGTTGGTGGCTACACCTTC. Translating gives CASRAGLSGGVGGYTF.